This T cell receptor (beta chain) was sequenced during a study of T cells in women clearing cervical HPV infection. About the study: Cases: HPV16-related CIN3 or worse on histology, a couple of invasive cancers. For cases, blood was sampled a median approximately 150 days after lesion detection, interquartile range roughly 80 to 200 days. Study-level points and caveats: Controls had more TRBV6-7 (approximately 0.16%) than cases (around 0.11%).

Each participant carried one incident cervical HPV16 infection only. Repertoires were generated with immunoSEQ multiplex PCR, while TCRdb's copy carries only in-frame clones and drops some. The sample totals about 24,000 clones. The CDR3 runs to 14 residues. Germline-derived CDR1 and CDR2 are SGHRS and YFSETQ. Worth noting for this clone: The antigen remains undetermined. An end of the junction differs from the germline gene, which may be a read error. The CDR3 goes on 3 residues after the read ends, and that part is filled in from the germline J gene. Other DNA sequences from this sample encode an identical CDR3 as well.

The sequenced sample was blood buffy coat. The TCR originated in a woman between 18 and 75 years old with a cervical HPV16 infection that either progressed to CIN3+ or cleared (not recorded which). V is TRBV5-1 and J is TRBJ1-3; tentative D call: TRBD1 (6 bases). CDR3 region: CASSEQGSGNTIYF. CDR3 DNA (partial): TGCGCCAGCAGCGAACAGGGCTCTGGAAACACA.